These 23 T cell receptor beta chains came from one sample sequenced in a study of human T cells and chemical hapten exposure. As for time point: patch test 2, 6 weeks after DPC sensitization. Treatment indicated: therapeutic diphenylcyclopropenone sensitization with weekly scalp DPC. TCRdb fed the RACE reads into MiXCR, producing one record per CDR3 protein. The profile shows some 150,000 distinct CDR3 sequences, around 11% of them singletons. Specimen: whole blood, collected in connection with sensitization to the hapten diphenylcyclopropenone (DPC). These TCRs come from a woman between 45 and 60 years old with alopecia areata. Some clones in this sample may be carry-over from other donors' samples.

The chain uses TRBV20-1 and TRBJ2-3, with D possibly being TRBD2 (5 bases). In germline, CDR1 is DFQATT, CDR2 SNEGSKA (reference sequence). The V and J ends lost 5 bases and 1 base respectively, with 22 bases between them. The CDR3 length is 17 residues. The CDR3 loop reads CSAPFGEREWGTDTQYF. CDR3 bases: TGCAGTGCTCCCTTTGGGGAGAGGGAATGGGGCACAGATACGCAGTATTTT.

Regarding this clonotype: A much more abundant neighbour one base away suggests this may be a read error. V is TRBV20-1 and J is TRBJ2-1; 10 bases are shared with TRBD1. The length of the CDR3 is 15 residues. V lost 5 bases to trimming and J lost 4 bases; unmatched junction nucleotides: 8. The germline V gene has CDR1 DFQATT and CDR2 SNEGSKA (reference sequence). The CDR3 here is CSAGAWDRGYNEQFF. The CDR3 DNA sequence: TGCAGTGCTGGAGCTTGGGACAGGGGATACAATGAGCAGTTCTTC.

The chain employs TRBV5-1 and TRBJ2-3; a possible D gene is TRBD2 (6 bases). Germline-derived CDR1 and CDR2 are SGHRS and YFSETQ. This CDR3 contains 15 residues. Trimming shortened V by 0 bases and J by 5 bases, and 13 bases separated the two germline ends. Here the CDR3 DNA reads TGCGCCAGCAGCTTGGCGGGAGTGCCGGAAGATACGCAGTATTTT. It is translated as CASSLAGVPEDTQYF.

The CDR3 DNA follows: TGTGCCATCGGAAAGGACTCACGAAGCACAGATACGCAGTATTTT. It is translated as CAIGKDSRSTDTQYF. The chain combines TRBV10-3 with TRBJ2-3, with a weak D call TRBD2 (5 bases). Trimming took 8 bases from V and 0 from J, leaving 15 bases between them. CDR3 length: 15 residues. Germline lookup yields CDR1 ENHRY and CDR2 SYGVKD.

Here the CDR3 reads CASSTGSRTEAFF. The CDR3 DNA reads TGTGCCAGCAGCACAGGGTCTCGCACTGAAGCTTTCTTT. The V and J genes are TRBV12-3 or TRBV12-4 and TRBJ1-1, with D possibly TRBD1 on 6 matching bases. The CDR3 loop spans 13 amino acids. With 6 bases removed from V and 4 bases from J, the gap between germline ends came to 12 bases.

This clonotype was counted between two and nine times. The chain uses TRBV18 and TRBJ1-4; D is uncertain. Germline CDR1 KGHSH, CDR2 LQKENI. V dropped 6 bases and J dropped 5 bases, with 10 bases sitting between them. This CDR3 has 13 amino acids. The CDR3 coding sequence is TGTGCCAGCTCGACTACCAGGAATGAAAAACTGTTTTTT. As protein: CASSTTRNEKLFF.

This clonotype was found a few times. The V and J genes are TRBV7-2 and TRBJ1-1, with 9 positions matching TRBD1. V trimming: 1 base; J trimming: 5 bases; junction bases outside the gene matches: 5. CDR3 length: 15 residues. From germline, CDR1 is SGHTA and CDR2 FQGNSA. The CDR3 nucleotides read TGTGCCAGCAGCTTAGGGACAGGGGCTCGAACTGAAGCTTTCTTT. Protein sequence: CASSLGTGARTEAFF.

The V call is TRBV7-2, the J call TRBJ2-1; TRBD2 matches at 12 bases. In germline, CDR1 is SGHTA, CDR2 FQGNSA. With 3 bases clipped from V and 8 bases from J, the junction kept 8 bases outside the gene matches. There are 16 residues in the CDR3. For the CDR3, the DNA is TGTGCCAGCAGCTTCGCAAGACTAGCGGGAGTTGATGAGCAGTTCTTC. Encoded protein: CASSFARLAGVDEQFF.

This clonotype appeared a few times. This chain joins TRBV5-1 and TRBJ2-5, with 14 bases identical to TRBD2. CDR1 SGHRS and CDR2 YFSETQ come from the germline V gene. The CDR3 is made up of 17 amino acids. With 1 base clipped from V and 4 bases from J, the junction kept 6 bases outside the gene matches. This CDR3 is CASSLTPGLAGGETQYF. DNA for the CDR3: TGCGCCAGCAGCTTGACCCCCGGACTAGCGGGAGGAGAGACCCAGTACTTC.

This clonotype was seen ten or more times. This sequence joins TRBV29-1 and TRBJ1-2; D gene uncertain. The germline gives CDR1 SQVTM, CDR2 ANQGSEA. V gave up 5 bases and J gave up 0 bases, with 10 bases separating them. CDR3 length: 13 residues. The DNA for the CDR3 is TGCAGCGTTCACCGGCCAGCTAACTATGGCTACACCTTC. It translates to CSVHRPANYGYTF. Supplemented by reference TRBV29-1 and TRBJ1-2, the full variable domain reads SAVISQKPSRDICQRGTSLTIQCQVDSQVTMMFWYRQQPGQSLTLIATANQGSEATYESGFVIDKFPISRPNLTFSTLTVSNMSPEDSSIYLCSVHRPANYGYTFGSGTRLTVV.

This clonotype was seen a few times. The V and J genes are TRBV5-1 and TRBJ2-7; 10 positions agree with TRBD1. The germline gives CDR1 SGHRS, CDR2 YFSETQ. Losses at the gene ends were 5 bases for V and 4 bases for J; bases not matched to a gene: 3. The CDR3 runs 13 residues. Written as DNA, the CDR3 is TGCGCCAGCAGGCAGGACAGGGGGTACGAGCAGTACTTC. This gives the protein CASRQDRGYEQYF.

This clonotype was seen repeatedly, ten times or more. V and J are TRBV20-1 and TRBJ2-2; TRBD1 aligns across 8 bases. This CDR3 spans 15 amino acids. Trimming cost V 5 bases and J 6 bases; bases outside gene matches: 11. The germline gives CDR1 DFQATT, CDR2 SNEGSKA (reference sequence). The CDR3, as DNA: TGCAGTGCTCGGAATGCAGGGGGCCCACCCGGGGAGCTGTTTTTT. Protein sequence: CSARNAGGPPGELFF.

The chain recombines TRBV7-2 with TRBJ1-6; a possible D gene is TRBD1 (5 bases). The V gene lost 6 bases and the J gene lost 6 bases, with 15 bases spanning the gap. Germline CDR1 reads SGHTA; CDR2 reads FQGNSA. The CDR3 length is 15 residues. CDR3 residues: CASSSSRGVNSPLHF. As DNA, the CDR3 is TGTGCCAGCAGTTCCTCCCGGGGCGTTAATTCACCCCTCCACTTT.

This clonotype has a handful of counts. V gene TRBV7-9 combines with J gene TRBJ2-3; TRBD2 matches at 13 bases. Losses at the gene ends were 5 bases for V and 4 bases for J; bases not matched to a gene: 6. The germline V gene has CDR1 SEHNR and CDR2 FQNEAQ (reference sequence). The CDR3 runs to 16 residues. CDR3 bases: TGTGCCAGCAGCCCCGGGACTAGCGGGATCGCAGATACGCAGTATTTT. It translates to CASSPGTSGIADTQYF. Drawing the rest from reference TRBV7-9 and TRBJ2-3, the complete variable domain is DTGVSQNPRHKITKRGQNVTFRCDPISEHNRLYWYRQTLGQGPEFLTYFQNEAQLEKSRLLSDRFSAERPKGSFSTLEIQRTEQGDSAMYLCASSPGTSGIADTQYFGPGTRLTVL.

This clonotype was seen at least ten times. The J gene is TRBJ1-1, the V gene TRBV20-1, with a tentative D call TRBD1 (6 bases). The CDR3 is 12 residues long. CDR1 is DFQATT and CDR2 is SNEGSKA in the germline V gene (reference sequence). Trimming removed 6 bases at V and 4 bases at J, with 12 bases between. The CDR3 sequence is CSAHAGATEAFF. The CDR3 nucleotides are TGCAGTGCCCATGCAGGGGCCACTGAAGCTTTCTTT.

This clonotype has a count of ten or more. The gene calls are TRBV7-9 and TRBJ1-1; 8 bases are shared with TRBD1. The CDR3 is 14 amino acids. The V and J ends lost 1 base and 8 bases, in that order; junction bases with no gene match: 6. Germline V gene sequence: CDR1 SEHNR, CDR2 FQNEAQ (reference sequence). CDR3 nucleotides: TGTGCCAGCAGCTTAGTGGGCAGGGGGCGAGAAGCTTTCTTT. Its translation is CASSLVGRGREAFF. Complete variable domain (other parts from reference TRBV7-9 and TRBJ1-1): DTGVSQNPRHKITKRGQNVTFRCDPISEHNRLYWYRQTLGQGPEFLTYFQNEAQLEKSRLLSDRFSAERPKGSFSTLEIQRTEQGDSAMYLCASSLVGRGREAFFGQGTRLTVV.

This clonotype turned up a few times. The chain employs TRBV19 and TRBJ2-7; 12 bases agree with TRBD2. The germline V gene has CDR1 LNHDA and CDR2 SQIVND (reference sequence). CDR3 length: 15 residues. The junction had 8 bases not matched to a gene; V was cut back by 5 bases and J by 6 bases. The CDR3 DNA follows: TGTGCCAGTAGTTTCGAGACTAGCGGGAGATTCGAGCAGTACTTC. Protein sequence: CASSFETSGRFEQYF. Using reference TRBV19 and TRBJ2-7 for the parts outside the CDR3, the full variable domain is DGGITQSPKYLFRKEGQNVTLSCEQNLNHDAMYWYRQDPGQGLRLIYYSQIVNDFQKGDIAEGYSVSREKKESFPLTVTSAQKNPTAFYLCASSFETSGRFEQYFGPGTRLTVT.

This clonotype has at least ten counts. The rearrangement joins TRBV12-3 or TRBV12-4 to TRBJ2-1; 10 bases align to TRBD1. V lost 5 bases and J lost 4; bases outside the gene matches: 5. The CDR3 loop spans 15 amino acids. The chain's CDR3 is CASSPPGQGYNEQFF. The CDR3 bases are TGTGCCAGCAGTCCCCCGGGACAGGGGTACAATGAGCAGTTCTTC.

The chain uses TRBV7-8 and TRBJ2-1, with D unresolved. The CDR3 has 11 residues. Per the germline V gene, CDR1 is SGHVS and CDR2 is FQNEAQ. With 5 bases removed from V and 12 bases from J, the gap between germline ends came to 11 bases. CDR3 nucleotides: TGTGCCAGCAGCCCCTCGATGGGGCAGTTCTTC. Amino acid sequence: CASSPSMGQFF.

This clonotype was seen a handful of times. Here the CDR3 DNA reads TGTGCCAGCAGTTCCCTAGTACGCGAGCAGTACTTC. Protein: CASSSLVREQYF. The chain couples TRBV12-3 or TRBV12-4 to TRBJ2-7, with D hard to call. The CDR3 extends over 12 amino acids. Trimming took 4 bases from V and 6 from J, leaving 10 bases between them.

This clonotype was counted a few times. This chain links TRBV7-9 with TRBJ1-3; D remains ambiguous. V lost 5 bases and J 2 bases, leaving 13 bases between the germline ends. There are 15 residues in the CDR3. CDR1 is SEHNR, CDR2 FQNEAQ, per germline (reference sequence). The CDR3 DNA reads as TGTGCCAGCAGCCGTTTAGGGATGGCTGGAAACACCATATATTTT. It specifies CASSRLGMAGNTIYF.

V and J are TRBV3-1 and TRBJ2-5, with 10 nucleotides matching TRBD2. Germline V gene data show CDR1 as LGHDT and CDR2 as YNNKEL (reference sequence). CDR3 length: 17 residues. V gave up 1 base and J gave up 2 bases; unmatched junction bases: 7. In nucleotides, the CDR3 is TGTGCCAGCAGCCAAGGTCTAGCGGGGGCCGGGCAAGAGACCCAGTACTTC. It codes for CASSQGLAGAGQETQYF.

This clonotype was counted between two and nine times. V is TRBV7-8 and J is TRBJ1-2; D gene uncertain. Trimming pared 4 bases from V and 12 bases from J, leaving 15 bases between. The CDR3 runs 12 residues. Germline lookup yields CDR1 SGHVS and CDR2 FQNEAQ. CDR3 region: CASSSTDTVNTF. The DNA of the CDR3 is TGTGCCAGCAGCTCAACCGACACGGTAAACACCTTC. Together with reference TRBV7-8 and TRBJ1-2, the CDR3 gives the full variable domain: GAGVSQSPRYKVAKRGQDVALRCDPISGHVSLFWYQQALGQGPEFLTYFQNEAQLDKSGLPSDRFFAERPEGSVSTLKIQRTQQEDSAVYLCASSSTDTVNTFGSGTRLTVV.